The 29 T cell receptor beta chains listed next were all sequenced from one sample in a study of identical twins. TCRdb analysed the 5' RACE reads with MiXCR anew, one entry per CDR3 protein. The sample includes 500,000 to 600,000 distinct CDR3 sequences, under 25% of them seen just once. The same specimen was also included in a second study, on T cells expressing NK-cell markers.

Sequenced: CD4+ T cells sorted from blood. All receptors come from a woman younger than 35 in good health.

The chain combines TRBV10-1 with TRBJ2-1; D gene unclear. Germline CDR1 and CDR2: WNHNN and SYGVQD (reference sequence). This CDR3 has 14 amino acids. Trimming removed 6 bases at V and 0 bases at J, with 9 bases between. In DNA, the CDR3 is TGCGCCAGCAGGGATAGTGGCTCCTACAATGAGCAGTTCTTC. It is translated as CASRDSGSYNEQFF.

This chain connects TRBV20-1 to TRBJ1-4, with TRBD1 identical over 7 bases. The V gene end was trimmed by 5 bases and the J gene end by 6 bases; junction bases not matched to a gene: 9. The CDR3 length is 14 residues. Germline assignment: CDR1 DFQATT and CDR2 SNEGSKA (reference sequence). The CDR3 sequence is CSAPPAGGDEKLFF. CDR3 bases: TGCAGTGCTCCCCCGGCAGGGGGAGATGAAAAACTGTTTTTT.

The V call is TRBV5-1, the J call TRBJ1-2; D is unclear. This CDR3 has 15 residues. V was cut by 5 bases and J by 2 bases, with 16 bases left in between. Germline V CDR1 and CDR2: SGHRS, YFSETQ. This CDR3 reads CASRREGGPNYGYTF. Written as DNA, the CDR3 is TGCGCCAGCAGACGTGAAGGCGGACCCAACTATGGCTACACCTTC.

Many counts were recorded for this clonotype. The V gene is TRBV12-3 or TRBV12-4, the J gene TRBJ2-4; 8 bases map to TRBD2. With 2 bases clipped from V and 1 base from J, the junction kept 4 bases outside the gene matches. The CDR3 runs 16 residues. The CDR3 DNA reads TGTGCCAGCAGTTTACTAGCGGGCATGGCCAAAAACATTCAGTACTTC. It translates to CASSLLAGMAKNIQYF.

This clonotype was counted many times. The gene calls are TRBV12-3 or TRBV12-4 and TRBJ2-3; D is unresolved. The CDR3 length is 11 residues. Trimming pared 5 bases from V and 1 base from J, leaving 1 base between. The CDR3 DNA follows: TGTGCCAGCAGTCGCACAGATACGCAGTATTTT. This codes for CASSRTDTQYF.

This chain links TRBV5-5 with TRBJ1-1; 7 bases match TRBD1. The V gene's germline CDR1 is SGHKS and CDR2 YYEKEE (reference sequence). CDR3 length: 15 residues. The J segment lost 6 bases and the V segment lost 3 bases, leaving 11 bases of the junction unmatched. CDR3 loop: CASSSMPGQLAEAFF. In DNA, the CDR3 is TGTGCCAGCAGCTCAATGCCGGGACAGCTGGCTGAAGCTTTCTTT.

This clonotype was seen many times. J is TRBJ2-7 and V is TRBV20-1; possible D gene TRBD2, 6 bases. V was pared by 6 bases and J by 3 bases, with 21 bases between. There are 15 residues in the CDR3. Germline assignment: CDR1 DFQATT and CDR2 SNEGSKA (reference sequence). CDR3: CSAISGPGASYEQYF. The CDR3 DNA is TGCAGTGCGATTTCGGGACCGGGAGCAAGCTACGAGCAGTACTTC.

This clonotype has a handful of counts. The chain is built from TRBV20-1 and TRBJ2-7; the D call may be TRBD1 or TRBD2 (5 bases each). Trimming removed 1 base at V and 2 bases at J, with 15 bases between. The V gene's germline CDR1 is DFQATT and CDR2 SNEGSKA (reference sequence). The CDR3 extends over 15 amino acids. CDR3 in amino acids: CSARGLVRGPYEQYF. CDR3 in DNA: TGCAGTGCTAGAGGCCTGGTTCGGGGCCCCTACGAGCAGTACTTC.

The DNA for the CDR3 is TGCGCCAGCAGCTCCCAAAGGTCGACGTACGAGCAGTACTTC. The encoded protein is CASSSQRSTYEQYF. The V call is TRBV4-3, the J call TRBJ2-7; unclear D gene. Trimming removed 5 bases at V and 4 bases at J, with 15 bases between. CDR1 and CDR2 from the germline V gene are LGHNA and YSLEER. The CDR3 loop spans 14 amino acids.

The rearrangement joins TRBV3-1 to TRBJ2-2, with TRBD2 matching 12 bases. V trimming: 11 bases; J trimming: 1 base; junction bases outside the gene matches: 14. Germline-derived CDR1 and CDR2 are LGHDT and YNNKEL (reference sequence). This CDR3 spans 18 amino acids. The CDR3 nucleotides read TGTGCCTCCAGCCTGACTAGCGGGAGACCACAGAACACCGGGGAGCTGTTTTTT. The encoded protein is CASSLTSGRPQNTGELFF.

This chain connects TRBV4-3 to TRBJ2-3; 8 bases fit TRBD2. CDR1 and CDR2 from the germline V gene are LGHNA and YSLEER. The V and J ends lost 3 bases and 0 bases, in that order; junction bases with no gene match: 5. The CDR3 extends over 16 amino acids. The CDR3: CASSQVAGTSTDTQYF. The CDR3 bases are TGCGCCAGCAGCCAGGTAGCGGGAACTAGCACAGATACGCAGTATTTT.

This clonotype was detected a few times. V and J are TRBV20-1 and TRBJ2-7; D uncertain. Germline CDR1 reads DFQATT; CDR2 reads SNEGSKA (reference sequence). CDR3 length: 12 amino acids. Trimming shortened V by 3 bases and J by 1 base, and 7 bases separated the two germline ends. As DNA, the CDR3 is TGCAGTGCTAGCGGGCGATCCTACGAGCAGTACTTC. As protein: CSASGRSYEQYF.

This clonotype has a handful of counts. The rearrangement links TRBV2 to TRBJ1-2, with D possibly TRBD1 on 6 matching bases. This CDR3 is 13 amino acids long. V was trimmed by 7 bases and J by 8 bases, leaving 17 bases between them. The germline gives CDR1 SNHLY, CDR2 FYNNEI. This CDR3 reads CASTLLPGTGYTF. CDR3 nucleotide sequence: TGTGCCAGCACCCTACTCCCCGGGACAGGCTACACCTTC.

The rearrangement uses TRBV6-1 and TRBJ2-7, with D perhaps matching TRBD2 (6 bases). Germline CDR1 reads MNHNS; CDR2 reads SASEGT. This CDR3 spans 13 amino acids. The V end was cut by 8 bases, the J end by 4 bases, with 15 bases between. The CDR3 sequence is CASFPPGRYEQYF. In nucleotides, the CDR3 is TGTGCCAGCTTCCCCCCCGGGAGATACGAGCAGTACTTC.

The rearrangement joins TRBV7-2 to TRBJ2-5; D not certain. The V and J ends lost 1 base and 5 bases respectively, with 11 bases between them. The V gene's germline CDR1 is SGHTA and CDR2 FQGNSA. This CDR3 region has 14 residues. The CDR3 reads CASSLVVGWETQYF. CDR3 nucleotide sequence: TGTGCCAGCAGCTTAGTGGTTGGGTGGGAGACCCAGTACTTC.

The chain has TRBV15 and TRBJ1-1, with 9 bases identical to TRBD1. In germline, CDR1 is LNHNV, CDR2 YYDKDF (reference sequence). The CDR3 has 17 amino acids. With 2 bases clipped from V and 4 bases from J, the junction kept 11 bases outside the gene matches. CDR3 region: CATSRSRQGGAGTEAFF. CDR3 sequence (DNA): TGTGCCACCAGCAGATCCCGACAGGGGGGAGCGGGCACTGAAGCTTTCTTT.

This clonotype was picked up a small number of times. The rearrangement joins TRBV10-3 to TRBJ2-2; maybe TRBD2 (7 bases). This CDR3 spans 14 amino acids. Looked up from germline, CDR1 is ENHRY and CDR2 is SYGVKD. Trimming stripped 7 bases from V and 4 bases from J, with 13 bases between. The CDR3 reads CAINSGGGTGELFF. In nucleotides, the CDR3 is TGTGCCATCAACTCGGGGGGCGGCACCGGGGAGCTGTTTTTT.

This clonotype appeared a few times. CDR3 loop: CASRGSLVRANGELFF. Here the CDR3 DNA reads TGTGCCAGCAGAGGGAGTCTCGTGAGGGCGAACGGGGAGCTGTTTTTT. The chain couples TRBV6-5 to TRBJ2-2; tentatively, D is TRBD2 (5 bases). V gave up 6 bases and J gave up 7 bases, with 21 bases separating them. The CDR3 has 16 residues. Germline values: CDR1 MNHEY, CDR2 SVGAGI.

The chain couples TRBV7-9 to TRBJ2-1; 10 bases are shared with TRBD2. Germline trimming cut 5 bases from V and 6 bases from J; bases unmatched to any gene: 4. Germline V gene sequence: CDR1 SEHNR, CDR2 FQNEAQ (reference sequence). The CDR3 loop spans 14 amino acids. Here the CDR3 reads CASSRWTSGNEQFF. The CDR3 coding sequence is TGTGCCAGCAGCCGATGGACTAGCGGCAATGAGCAGTTCTTC.

V gene TRBV10-2 combines with J gene TRBJ1-1; D not certain. In germline, CDR1 is WSHSY, CDR2 SAAADI. This CDR3 spans 14 amino acids. V lost 7 bases, J lost 0 bases, and 12 bases lay in between. The DNA for the CDR3 is TGCGCCAGCACTACGACGTGGATGAACACTGAAGCTTTCTTT. Translated: CASTTTWMNTEAFF.

This clonotype has a handful of counts. V and J are TRBV18 and TRBJ2-4; 12 nucleotides line up with TRBD2. CDR1 and CDR2 from the germline V gene are KGHSH and LQKENI. There are 16 residues in the CDR3. Unmatched junction bases numbered 5, after V lost 4 bases and J lost 4 bases. CDR3 sequence reads: CASSQTSGRLKNIQYF. The CDR3, as DNA: TGTGCCAGCTCACAAACTAGCGGGAGGCTTAAAAACATTCAGTACTTC.

As DNA, the CDR3 is TGTGCCAGCTCACATGGGACTTCTAGGACAGATACGCAGTATTTT. Protein product: CASSHGTSRTDTQYF. V gene TRBV18 combines with J gene TRBJ2-3; possibly TRBD2 for D (6 bases). This CDR3 spans 15 amino acids. In germline, CDR1 is KGHSH, CDR2 LQKENI. V lost 4 bases and J 3 bases, leaving 14 bases between the germline ends.

The CDR3 bases are TGTGCCAGCAGCTTAACACCTCGAATCGGGGAGCTGTTTTTT. This sequence encodes CASSLTPRIGELFF. The chain carries TRBV7-2 and TRBJ2-2; D is unclear. Germline V gene lookup returns CDR1 SGHTA and CDR2 FQGNSA. The V end lost 2 bases, the J end lost 7 bases, and 11 bases lay between the germline ends. The CDR3 is 14 residues long.

The count of this clonotype is one. The chain employs TRBV4-1 and TRBJ2-3; 10 bases are shared with TRBD2. The CDR3 covers 17 residues. The V gene's germline CDR1 is MGHRA and CDR2 YSYEKL. Losses at the gene ends were 0 bases for V and 5 bases for J; bases not matched to a gene: 8. The CDR3 nucleotides are TGCGCCAGCAGCCAAGATCGCAGCGGGAGGGCCAAAGATACGCAGTATTTT. Translation: CASSQDRSGRAKDTQYF.

In nucleotides, the CDR3 is TGTGCCAGCAGCGTTAATGGTCTATATGGCTACACCTTC. Its protein is CASSVNGLYGYTF. The chain links TRBV9 to TRBJ1-2; D not certain. This CDR3 contains 13 residues. The germline gives CDR1 SGDLS, CDR2 YYNGEE. Trimming removed 2 bases from V and 5 bases from J, with 10 bases in between.

Note on this clonotype: At one of its ends the junction is not consistent with the germline gene, which may arise from a read error. The DNA of the CDR3 is TGCAGCGTCGAGACAGGGGGAGCCGGGGAGCTGTCTTTT. Its protein product is CSVETGGAGELSF. V gene TRBV29-1 combines with J gene TRBJ2-2, with TRBD1 matching 9 bases. Germline V gene sequence: CDR1 SQVTM, CDR2 ANQGSEA. This CDR3 is 13 amino acids long.

This clonotype occurred a few times. The chain carries TRBV29-1 and TRBJ2-5, with TRBD2 as a possible D gene (5 bases). This CDR3 has 13 amino acids. The germline V gene has CDR1 SQVTM and CDR2 ANQGSEA. Trimming pared 4 bases from V and 4 bases from J, leaving 13 bases between. The CDR3 protein is CSVGFLAGETQYF. CDR3 coding DNA: TGCAGCGTTGGTTTCCTAGCTGGAGAGACCCAGTACTTC.

This clonotype occurred a few times. The chain combines TRBV6-1 with TRBJ2-7; 7 nucleotides align to TRBD2. Germline V gives CDR1 MNHNS, CDR2 SASEGT. The CDR3 totals 14 residues. The V and J ends lost 6 bases and 1 base, in that order; junction bases with no gene match: 6. The CDR3 reads CASSPRTRSYEQYF. DNA for the CDR3: TGTGCCAGCAGCCCCCGGACTAGATCCTACGAGCAGTACTTC.

This chain connects TRBV4-3 to TRBJ1-1; no definite D call. The germline V gene has CDR1 LGHNA and CDR2 YSLEER. This CDR3 spans 15 amino acids. Deletions cut 1 base from V and 3 bases from J, with 12 bases between. The CDR3 coding sequence is TGCGCCAGCAGCCAAGGGAGAGGTTTGGACACTGAAGCTTTCTTT. Its protein product is CASSQGRGLDTEAFF.